Here is one T cell receptor (beta chain) with its context. Its antigen is unidentified. Treatment described: roughly nine-day PBMC culture with coronavirus spike peptide pools or control peptides (ViraFEST assay). These data originate in a study of vaccination and CD4 T cells after COVID-19. Researchers used the Oncomine TCR Beta short-read assay to sequence DNA from cultured CD4+ T cells. TCRdb re-derived calls from the PCR reads in MiXCR, one entry per CDR3 protein. The data hold roughly 12,000 distinct CDR3 sequences, with more than 40% observed a single time. Germline assignment: CDR1 SGHRS and CDR2 YFSETQ. The J segment lost 7 bases and the V segment lost 1 base, leaving 4 bases of the junction unmatched. The CDR3 covers 15 residues.

This sequence joins TRBV5-1 and TRBJ2-2, with 10 bases identical to TRBD1. The sequenced sample was CD4+ T cells from blood, cultured in vitro. This TCR was sampled from a human donor who had recovered from COVID-19. CDR3: CASSLRQGASGELFF. The CDR3, as DNA: TGCGCCAGCAGCTTGCGACAGGGGGCAAGCGGGGAGCTGTTTTTT.